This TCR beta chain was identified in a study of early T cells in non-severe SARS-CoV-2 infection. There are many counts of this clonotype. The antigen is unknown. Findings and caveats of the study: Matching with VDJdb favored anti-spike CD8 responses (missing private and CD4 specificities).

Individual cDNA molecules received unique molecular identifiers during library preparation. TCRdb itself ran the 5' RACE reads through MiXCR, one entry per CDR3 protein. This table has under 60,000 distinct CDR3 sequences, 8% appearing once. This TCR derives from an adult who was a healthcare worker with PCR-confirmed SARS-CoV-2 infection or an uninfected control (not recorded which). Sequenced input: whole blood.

The CDR3 coding sequence is TGTGCCAGCAATCGACTAGCGGGAGTTCTCACAGATACGCAGTATTTT. It is translated as CASNRLAGVLTDTQYF. The chain links TRBV6-2 or TRBV6-3 to TRBJ2-3, with 12 bases lining up with TRBD2. The V gene end was trimmed by 7 bases and the J gene end by 2 bases; junction bases not matched to a gene: 7. The CDR3 extends over 16 amino acids. Germline loops: CDR1 MNHEY, CDR2 SVGEGT.